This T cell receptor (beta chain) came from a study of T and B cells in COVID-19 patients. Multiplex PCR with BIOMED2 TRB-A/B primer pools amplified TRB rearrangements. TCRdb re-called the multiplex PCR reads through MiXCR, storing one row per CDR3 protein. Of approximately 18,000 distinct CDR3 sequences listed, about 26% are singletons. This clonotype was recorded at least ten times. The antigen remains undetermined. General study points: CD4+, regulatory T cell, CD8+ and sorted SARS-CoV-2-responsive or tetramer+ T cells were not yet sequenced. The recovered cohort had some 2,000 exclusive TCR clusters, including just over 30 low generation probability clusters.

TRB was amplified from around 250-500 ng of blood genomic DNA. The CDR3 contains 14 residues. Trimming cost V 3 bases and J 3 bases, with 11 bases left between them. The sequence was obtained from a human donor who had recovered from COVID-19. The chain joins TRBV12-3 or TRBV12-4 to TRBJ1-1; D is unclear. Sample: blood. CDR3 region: CASSLRVTDTEAFF. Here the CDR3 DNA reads TGTGCCAGCAGTTTGAGAGTGACGGACACTGAAGCTTTCTTT.